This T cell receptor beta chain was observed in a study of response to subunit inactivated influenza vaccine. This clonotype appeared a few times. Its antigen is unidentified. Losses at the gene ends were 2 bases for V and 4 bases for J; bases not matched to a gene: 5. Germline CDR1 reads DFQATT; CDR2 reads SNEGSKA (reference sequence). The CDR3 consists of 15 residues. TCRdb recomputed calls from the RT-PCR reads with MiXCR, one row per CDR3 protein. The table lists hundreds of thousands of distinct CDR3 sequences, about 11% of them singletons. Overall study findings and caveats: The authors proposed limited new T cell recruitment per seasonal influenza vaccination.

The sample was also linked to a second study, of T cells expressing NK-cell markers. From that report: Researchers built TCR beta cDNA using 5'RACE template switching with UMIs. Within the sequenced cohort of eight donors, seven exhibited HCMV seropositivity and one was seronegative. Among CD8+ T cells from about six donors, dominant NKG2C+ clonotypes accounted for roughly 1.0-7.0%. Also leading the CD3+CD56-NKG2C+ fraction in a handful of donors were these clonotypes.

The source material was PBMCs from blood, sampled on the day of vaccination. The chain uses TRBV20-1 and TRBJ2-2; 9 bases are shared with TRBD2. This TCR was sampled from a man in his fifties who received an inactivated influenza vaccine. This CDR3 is CSARISGGITGELFF. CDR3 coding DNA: TGCAGTGCTAGAATTAGCGGGGGAATCACCGGGGAGCTGTTTTTT.